A selection of T cell receptor beta chains follows, all from one sample in a study of PD-1 blockade in classical Hodgkin lymphoma. The data were produced by immunoSEQ multiplex PCR, yet TCRdb's version contains in-frame clones alone and is incomplete. The sample has some 49,000 clones, about nine tenths seen once. Sequencing was performed on peripheral blood mononuclear cells (PBMCs). The receptors come from a human donor with classical Hodgkin lymphoma. CDR3s include the opening cysteine and the closing phenylalanine or tryptophan. A D gene is named only where the DNA matches it firmly.

v_gene	j_gene	d_gene	CDR3aa
TRBV27	TRBJ2-7	TRBD2	CASSFREGDEQYF
TRBV2	TRBJ1-5	NA	CASSAEGGVVQPQHF
TRBV28	TRBJ2-7	NA	CASRNTQVVNF
TRBV29-1	TRBJ2-5	NA	CGCGRAQETQYF
TRBV5-5	TRBJ2-3	NA	CASSLGGLGTDTQYF
TRBV6-6	TRBJ2-1	TRBD2	CASSPGTSKNNEQFF
TRBV30	TRBJ2-3	TRBD2	CAWRTGGTWADTQYF
TRBV25-1	TRBJ2-5	TRBD1	CASTQRVGTGGVETQYF
TRBV7-8	TRBJ2-2	TRBD2	CASSLGLAGSHTGELFF
TRBV7-8	TRBJ1-5	NA	CATSQGNQPQHF
TRBV4-2	TRBJ1-3	NA	CASSQARPGSAGNTIYF
TRBV19	TRBJ1-2	TRBD1	CASSMGQAASYTF
TRBV19	TRBJ2-4	NA	CASSIPGGGRVQYF